A single sample gave rise to the 13 T cell receptor beta chains below, sequenced in a study of ipilimumab plus nivolumab after autologous stem cell transplantation. TCRdb's table, derived via immunoSEQ multiplex PCR, lists solely in-frame clones and lacks some. Here the sample spans around 84,000 clones, approximately 86% being singletons. The specimen comprised PBMCs, sampled in a trial of ipilimumab plus nivolumab as post-transplant consolidation. These receptors were obtained from a male donor with diffuse large B-cell lymphoma.

This chain connects TRBV6-6 to TRBJ2-7, with D perhaps TRBD2 (6 bases). The CDR3 consists of 14 residues. V was shortened by 7 bases and J by 7 bases, with 20 bases between the two germline ends. CDR1 is MNHNY, CDR2 SVGAGI, per germline (reference sequence). The CDR3 here is CASILSGRSGEQYF. In DNA form, the CDR3 reads TGTGCCAGCATCCTCTCGGGGAGGTCCGGGGAGCAGTACTTC.

This chain uses TRBV6-6 with TRBJ2-7, with 15 bases matching TRBD2. V shed 6 bases, J shed 5 bases, and the junction held 5 bases outside the gene matches. CDR1 and CDR2 from the germline V gene are MNHNY and SVGAGI (reference sequence). The CDR3 loop spans 15 amino acids. This CDR3 reads CASSAGLAGGNEQYF. The CDR3 DNA reads TGTGCCAGCAGCGCAGGACTAGCGGGGGGGAACGAGCAGTACTTC.

The rearrangement joins TRBV5-6 to TRBJ1-2; D may be TRBD1 (5 bases). This CDR3 has 16 residues. The germline V and J ends were trimmed by 4 bases and 2 bases, with 18 bases remaining between them. The germline V gene has CDR1 SGHDT and CDR2 YYEEEE. Here the CDR3 reads CASSPGRVRGNYGYTF. CDR3 DNA sequence: TGTGCCAGCAGCCCCGGGAGAGTGAGGGGCAACTATGGCTACACCTTC.

The rearrangement links TRBV7-2 to TRBJ1-2; D gene unclear. The germline V gene encodes CDR1 SGHTA and CDR2 FQGNSA. The CDR3 covers 17 residues. The V end lost 2 bases, the J end lost 7 bases, and 23 bases lay between the germline ends. The CDR3 DNA reads TGTGCCAGCAGCTTATCCCCCAGTAGCGTTCTCCGTCCTGGCTACACCTTC. Translation gives CASSLSPSSVLRPGYTF.

The chain joins TRBV27 to TRBJ2-7; unclear D gene. CDR1 and CDR2 (germline): MNHEY, SMNVEV (reference sequence). Trimming shortened V by 2 bases and J by 3 bases, and 14 bases separated the two germline ends. The CDR3 totals 15 residues. CDR3 amino acids: CASSLRYATGYEQYF. CDR3 coding DNA: TGTGCCAGCAGTTTACGGTATGCGACCGGCTACGAGCAGTACTTC.

This chain links TRBV6-5 with TRBJ1-5; D is ambiguous. CDR3 size: 13 residues. V lost 8 bases to trimming and J lost 0 bases, with 8 bases between them. The germline gives CDR1 MNHEY, CDR2 SVGAGI. The CDR3 bases are TGTGCCAGCGCTTCTTATAGCAATCAGCCCCAGCATTTT. It specifies CASASYSNQPQHF.

The CDR3 DNA reads as TGTGCCAGCAGTGATCAGGGGAACACAGATACGCAGTATTTT. Amino acids: CASSDQGNTDTQYF. The J gene is TRBJ2-3, the V gene TRBV2; a weak D match, TRBD1 (6 bases). Trimming took off 3 bases at V and 2 bases at J, with 9 bases between the two ends. Germline V gene data show CDR1 as SNHLY and CDR2 as FYNNEI. The CDR3 loop spans 14 amino acids.

This chain joins TRBV9 and TRBJ2-1; D gene uncertain. This CDR3 is 13 amino acids long. Germline assignment: CDR1 SGDLS and CDR2 YYNGEE. V gave up 1 base and J gave up 0 bases, with 2 bases separating them. As DNA, the CDR3 is TGTGCCAGCAGCGTAACCTCCTACAATGAGCAGTTCTTC. It specifies CASSVTSYNEQFF.

This rearrangement joins TRBV6-5 to TRBJ1-2; D is uncertain. Germline V lookup: CDR1 MNHEY, CDR2 SVGAGI. V was clipped by 2 bases and J by 1 base, with 8 bases between them. The CDR3 runs to 14 residues. In DNA, the CDR3 is TGTGCCAGCAGTTACGGGAGGGTTAACTATGGCTACACCTTC. Its translation is CASSYGRVNYGYTF.

In this sample, this clone turned up once. The rearrangement links TRBV12-5 to TRBJ2-3, with 8 bases lining up with TRBD2. The CDR3 extends over 20 amino acids. Germline V lookup: CDR1 LGHNT, CDR2 FRNRAP. Trimming removed 4 bases from V and 2 bases from J; junction bases left unmatched: 20. The CDR3 DNA reads TGTGCTAGTGGTTATAGACCGTTTTTGGGGCGGGGGGACTTCACAGATACGCAGTATTTT. It codes for CASGYRPFLGRGDFTDTQYF.

The chain links TRBV19 to TRBJ2-5; TRBD1 agrees at 8 bases. This CDR3 comprises 13 residues. Germline CDR1 reads LNHDA; CDR2 reads SQIVND (reference sequence). The junction had 2 bases not matched to a gene; V was cut back by 4 bases and J by 4 bases. The DNA of the CDR3 is TGTGCCAGTAGTAATGACAGGGGAGAGACCCAGTACTTC. Translated: CASSNDRGETQYF.

CDR3 bases: TGTGCCAGTAGAAAGGGACAAAACAACTATGGCTACACCTTC. Translated: CASRKGQNNYGYTF. The chain combines TRBV19 with TRBJ1-2, with D tentatively TRBD1 (6 bases). This CDR3 region has 14 residues. Germline loops: CDR1 LNHDA, CDR2 SQIVND (reference sequence). V was cut by 6 bases and J by 2 bases, with 13 bases left in between.

This clone was detected only a few times. The V call is TRBV18, the J call TRBJ2-1, with 10 bases that match TRBD1. The trim removed 3 bases at V and 2 bases at J, leaving 4 bases unmatched. Germline V gene lookup returns CDR1 KGHSH and CDR2 LQKENI. This CDR3 region has 16 residues. CDR3 sequence reads: CASSPLGQGTYNEQFF. CDR3 in DNA: TGTGCCAGCTCACCCTTGGGACAGGGGACCTACAATGAGCAGTTCTTC.